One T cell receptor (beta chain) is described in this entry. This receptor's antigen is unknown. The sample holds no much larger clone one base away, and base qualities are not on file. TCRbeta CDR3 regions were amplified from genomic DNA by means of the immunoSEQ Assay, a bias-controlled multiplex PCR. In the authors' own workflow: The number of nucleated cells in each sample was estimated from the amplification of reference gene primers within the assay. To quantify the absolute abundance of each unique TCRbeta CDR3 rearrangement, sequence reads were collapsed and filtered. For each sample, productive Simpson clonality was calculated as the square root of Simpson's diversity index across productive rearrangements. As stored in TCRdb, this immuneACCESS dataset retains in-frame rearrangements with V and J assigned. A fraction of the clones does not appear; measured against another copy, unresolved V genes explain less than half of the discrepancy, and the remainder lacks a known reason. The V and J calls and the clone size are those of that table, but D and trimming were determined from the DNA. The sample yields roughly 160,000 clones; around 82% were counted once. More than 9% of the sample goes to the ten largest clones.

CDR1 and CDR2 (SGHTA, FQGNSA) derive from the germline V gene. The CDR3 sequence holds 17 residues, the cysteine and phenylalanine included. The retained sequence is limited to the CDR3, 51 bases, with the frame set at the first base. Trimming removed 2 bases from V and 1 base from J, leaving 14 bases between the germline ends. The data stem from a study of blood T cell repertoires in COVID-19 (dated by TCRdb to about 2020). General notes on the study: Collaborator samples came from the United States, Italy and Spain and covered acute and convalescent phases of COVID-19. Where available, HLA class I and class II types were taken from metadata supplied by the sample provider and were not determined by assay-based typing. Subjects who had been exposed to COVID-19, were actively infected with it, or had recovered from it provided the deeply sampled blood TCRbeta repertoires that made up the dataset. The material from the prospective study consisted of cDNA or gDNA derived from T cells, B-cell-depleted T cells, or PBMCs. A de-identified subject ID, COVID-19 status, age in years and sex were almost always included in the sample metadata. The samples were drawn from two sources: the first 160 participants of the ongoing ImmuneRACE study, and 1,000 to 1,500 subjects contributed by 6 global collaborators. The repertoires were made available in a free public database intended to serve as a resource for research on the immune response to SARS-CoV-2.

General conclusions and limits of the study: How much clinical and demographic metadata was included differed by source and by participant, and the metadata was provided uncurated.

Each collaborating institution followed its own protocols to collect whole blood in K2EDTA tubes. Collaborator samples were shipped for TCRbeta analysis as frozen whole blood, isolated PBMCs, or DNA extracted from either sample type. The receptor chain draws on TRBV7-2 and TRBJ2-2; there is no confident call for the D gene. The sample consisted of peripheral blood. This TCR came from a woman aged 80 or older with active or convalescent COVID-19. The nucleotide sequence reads TGTGCCAGCAGCTTAAGCCGAGGCGGAAAGAACACCGGGGAGCTGTTTTTT. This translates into CASSLSRGGKNTGELFF.